The 14 T cell receptor beta chains below were found in one sample sequenced in a study of T cells in Graves' hyperthyroidism and ophthalmopathy. Amplified TCR beta CDR3 regions derived from RNA transcripts. Researchers ran a first-round RT-PCR on the TCR CDR3 using the HTBI primer set. TCRdb redid the calling of the multiplex PCR reads with MiXCR, one entry per CDR3 protein. The sample yields 500,000 or so distinct CDR3 sequences, 17% seen once. Sequences were obtained from blood. The receptors shown here come from a young woman with Graves' ophthalmopathy.

This clonotype was detected only a few times. The CDR3 spells CASTPAPGQGVGSEKLFF. Here the CDR3 DNA reads TGTGCCAGCACCCCCGCGCCCGGACAGGGGGTTGGGTCTGAAAAACTGTTTTTT. V usage is TRBV7-2 and J usage is TRBJ1-4; TRBD1 matches 10 bases. This CDR3 spans 18 amino acids. Germline V gene lookup returns CDR1 SGHTA and CDR2 FQGNSA. V shed 7 bases, J shed 7 bases, and the junction held 18 bases outside the gene matches.

The chain couples TRBV3-1 to TRBJ2-2; 10 bases are a match to TRBD1. CDR3 size: 16 residues. The germline gives CDR1 LGHDT, CDR2 YNNKEL (reference sequence). The V gene end was trimmed by 5 bases and the J gene end by 6 bases; junction bases not matched to a gene: 9. The CDR3 sequence: CASSSRDRGIAGELFF. Here the CDR3 DNA reads TGTGCCAGCAGCAGCCGGGACAGGGGTATCGCCGGGGAGCTGTTTTTT.

The rearrangement links TRBV6-1 to TRBJ2-1; no clear D gene. The germline CDR1 and CDR2 sequences are MNHNS and SASEGT. The CDR3 sequence is 15 residues long. Trimming took 1 base from V and 2 from J, leaving 9 bases between them. The CDR3 region is CASSEDYYTYNEQFF. The CDR3 coding sequence is TGTGCCAGCAGTGAAGATTATTATACCTACAATGAGCAGTTCTTC.

V is TRBV4-2 and J is TRBJ2-7, with D tentatively TRBD2 (6 bases). The CDR3 is 14 residues long. Germline V CDR1 and CDR2: LGHNA, YNFKEQ. V dropped 2 bases and J dropped 3 bases, with 11 bases sitting between them. The CDR3 sequence is CASSQRLEIYEQYF. The CDR3 DNA follows: TGTGCCAGCAGCCAACGACTAGAAATCTACGAGCAGTACTTC.

The chain carries TRBV11-2 and TRBJ2-7; 12 bases map to TRBD1. The germline V gene encodes CDR1 SGHAT and CDR2 FQNNGV. This CDR3 is 18 amino acids long. Trimming took 2 bases from V and 2 from J; bases not matched to a gene: 10. The CDR3 DNA follows: TGTGCCAGCAGCTTACAATTCACCGGGACAGGGGGCCCCTACGAGCAGTACTTC. Its protein is CASSLQFTGTGGPYEQYF.

This clonotype was seen at least ten times. J is TRBJ1-5 and V is TRBV6-1; 8 nucleotides match TRBD1. Germline V gene sequence: CDR1 MNHNS, CDR2 SASEGT. The junction had 15 bases not matched to a gene; V was cut back by 6 bases and J by 2 bases. This CDR3 region has 18 residues. The CDR3 DNA is TGTGCCAGCAGCCCCGGACAGGGAGAGTTCGACGGCAATCAGCCCCAGCATTTT. Residues: CASSPGQGEFDGNQPQHF.

At least ten counts were recorded for this clonotype. CDR3 coding DNA: TGTGCCAGCAGTTTATCCATCCCTGACGGGGGCTATTACAATGAGCAGTTCTTC. This codes for CASSLSIPDGGYYNEQFF. The J gene is TRBJ2-1, the V gene TRBV28; either TRBD1 or TRBD2 may supply D (6 bases each). The CDR3 extends over 18 amino acids. V was pared by 1 base and J by 4 bases, with 20 bases between. Germline assignment: CDR1 MDHEN and CDR2 SYDVKM. Drawing the rest from reference TRBV28 and TRBJ2-1, the complete variable domain is DVKVTQSSRYLVKRTGEKVFLECVQDMDHENMFWYRQDPGLGLRLIYFSYDVKMKEKGDIPEGYSVSREKKERFSLILESASTNQTSMYLCASSLSIPDGGYYNEQFFGPGTRLTVL.

This clonotype was picked up many times. This chain uses TRBV7-3 with TRBJ1-2; a possible D gene is TRBD1 (5 bases). Trimming left V 2 bases short and J 4 bases short, with 8 bases between. Germline V gene sequence: CDR1 SGHTA, CDR2 FQGTGA. The CDR3 has 13 amino acids. CDR3 nucleotide sequence: TGTGCCAGCAGCTTACCGGGGGGCTATGGCTACACCTTC. This codes for CASSLPGGYGYTF.

The genes are TRBV7-2 and TRBJ2-3; no clear D gene. V shed 5 bases and J shed 7 bases, with 10 bases lying between them. The CDR3 consists of 12 residues. Germline V gene sequence: CDR1 SGHTA, CDR2 FQGNSA. The CDR3 DNA reads as TGTGCCAGCAGCCTGCAGAAAAATACGCAGTATTTT. It codes for CASSLQKNTQYF.

This clonotype appeared a few times. The DNA for the CDR3 is TGTGCCAGCAGTTACCGGGACAGGGAGTATGATGGCTACACCTTC. Residues: CASSYRDREYDGYTF. The V gene is TRBV25-1, the J gene TRBJ1-2, with 9 positions matching TRBD1. Trimming at V came to 5 bases and at J to 6 bases, leaving 10 bases not matched to a gene. This CDR3 has 15 residues. CDR1 MGHDK and CDR2 SYGVNS come from the germline V gene.

This clonotype has a count of ten or more. The rearrangement joins TRBV25-1 to TRBJ2-3; 7 bases map to TRBD2. Per the germline V gene, CDR1 is MGHDK and CDR2 is SYGVNS. This CDR3 spans 14 amino acids. V was clipped by 4 bases and J by 6 bases; unmatched bases: 7. CDR3 coding DNA: TGTGCCAGCAGTGGGGGGAGGGAGGTCGATACGCAGTATTTT. This gives the protein CASSGGREVDTQYF.

This clonotype was observed many times. The chain has TRBV2 and TRBJ2-7, with TRBD2 matching 7 bases. J was trimmed by 2 bases and V by 6 bases; bases with no gene match: 10. The CDR3 runs 15 residues. CDR1 SNHLY and CDR2 FYNNEI come from the germline V gene. CDR3 in DNA: TGTGCCAGCAGCAGCGTAGAGGCGGGGGCCTACGAGCAGTACTTC. Translation gives CASSSVEAGAYEQYF.

The rearrangement joins TRBV9 to TRBJ2-3, with 13 bases lining up with TRBD2. Germline V lookup: CDR1 SGDLS, CDR2 YYNGEE. V gave up 4 bases and J gave up 4 bases; unmatched junction bases: 9. CDR3 length: 17 residues. CDR3 DNA: TGTGCCAGCAGCTTGTCCGGGACTAGCGGGGTTGCAGATACGCAGTATTTT. Translation gives CASSLSGTSGVADTQYF.

This clonotype was seen many times. The CDR3 DNA is TGTGCCAGCAGTTTAAGGGACAGGGTGGCCTATGGCTACACCTTC. This encodes CASSLRDRVAYGYTF. This chain joins TRBV12-3 or TRBV12-4 and TRBJ1-2; TRBD1 matches at 9 bases. The CDR3 covers 15 residues. With 2 bases clipped from V and 4 bases from J, the junction kept 5 bases outside the gene matches.